This T cell receptor (beta chain) was observed in a study of regulatory T cells in long-lasting Graves disease (dated by TCRdb to the early 2020s). For the wider study: Patients with newly diagnosed Graves' disease had been on antithyroid drugs for under 3 months. The study took place in China and was registered as a clinical trial. A total of 33 samples underwent TCR sequencing, from roughly 13 patients with persistent Graves' disease and some 20 patients with newly diagnosed Graves' disease. This study used TCR sequencing and RNA sequencing of peripheral blood to compare persistent Graves' disease patients against newly diagnosed Graves' disease patients. On the study overall, not on this receptor specifically: The small sample size was acknowledged by the authors as a limitation that may reduce accuracy. Peripheral blood alone was examined, since thyroid tissue, which constituted the primary lesion, could not be accessed. Persistent Graves' disease patients showed lower TCR Shannon entropy and fewer highly expanded clones than newly diagnosed patients, suggesting clonal expansion. TRBV28, TRBJ1-2 and TRBJ2-5 were preferentially used in persistent disease, while TRBV20-1 and TRBJ2-1 were favored in newly diagnosed disease. A larger number of public clonotypes was shared among persistent patients (about 2,700) than among newly diagnosed patients (approximately 930). Only the TCR beta chain was sequenced and analyzed.

Receptor amplification or capture employed multiplex PCR. The listed sequencing device is Illumina HiSeq 4000. TCR beta libraries were built with iRepertoire HTBI primers and Arm-PCR amplification of CDR3 regions. Gel purification was performed on PCR products prior to sequencing. Turning to the authors' computational methods: Across samples, 60 to 80 TRBV and roughly 15 TRBJ segments were identified and used for gene usage analysis of CDR3 amino acid clonotypes. Filtered high-quality paired reads were merged into contigs using COPE and FqMerger. BLAST was used to align contigs to IMGT TRBV, TRBD and TRBJ reference genes, and CDR3 was defined according to IMGT. Clonotypes above 0.1% frequency were classified as highly expanded clones. Shannon entropy served as the measure of repertoire diversity, while the Gini coefficient captured V-J evenness. Public clonotypes were defined as clonotypes shared by more than one individual. TCRdb redid the processing of the public reads, applying fastp at Q25 and MiXCR, and retained in-frame beta chains. When rows share a CDR3 protein, they turn into one entry using the most common DNA and genes. These V and J calls rely on TCRdb rather than the paper's analysis. Present in this sample are fewer than 450,000 distinct CDR3 sequences, 14% to 15% of which were seen just once. The ten largest clones add up to about 7.6% of the sample.

This specimen's time point label, per the study, means: newly diagnosed GD, antithyroid drugs for less than 3 months. For both TCR sequencing and RNA sequencing, RNA was extracted from PBMCs using TRIzol. The diagnosis of Graves' disease followed American Thyroid Association guidelines. Patients were recruited from an endocrinology department in Xi'an, China. From each patient, 7.5 to 9.5 milliliters of peripheral blood was collected into an EDTA anticoagulant tube. Ficoll Paque Plus density gradient separation was used to isolate PBMCs, and no further T cell sorting was performed. An Agilent 2100 Bioanalyzer and agarose gel were used to check RNA quality, and a NanoDrop 2000 was used to measure RNA concentration. From its cysteine to its phenylalanine, the CDR3 spans 13 amino acids. Only the CDR3 region is kept as DNA, spanning 39 bases read in frame from base 1. V lost 3 bases and J lost 5 bases; the stretch between them is 8 bases long.

In this sample, this clonotype turned up a few times. It has no known antigen specificity. No clone much larger than this one lies a single base away; base qualities are absent. The same sample was also studied in work on T cells in Graves' hyperthyroidism and ophthalmopathy. The second paper further reports: Graves' hyperthyroidism was defined as stable when no progression to ophthalmopathy occurred over 18 months of follow-up. Hyperthyroidism patients were aged 18 to 65 years and newly diagnosed, with disease duration of less than 2 months. Exclusion was applied to patients with uncontrolled infections, other autoimmune diseases, pregnancy or lactation. Clinical symptoms, serum thyroxine and TRAb, thyroid ultrasound, and orbital computed tomography formed the basis for the diagnoses. The first round of RT-PCR for the TCR CDR3 was performed with the HTBI primer set and the Qiagen OneStep RT-PCR kit. Most expanded thyroid clonotypes (frequency above 0.001) were also detected in blood, suggesting blood repertoires may reflect thyroid immune responses. Ophthalmopathy was separated from stable hyperthyroidism by a 13 V-J signature model, with 85% to 90% sensitivity and approximately 81% specificity obtained in cross-validation and 80%/75% obtained in testing. During validation, the model predicted progression to ophthalmopathy a median of around 7 months ahead of onset, with approximately 71% sensitivity and under 85% specificity. TCR V-J signatures able to tell the groups apart were searched for in a discovery cohort of 95 to 100 patients, of whom more than 40 had Graves' ophthalmopathy and about 60 had stable Graves' hyperthyroidism. Whether ophthalmopathy could be predicted prospectively was tested in an independent validation cohort made up of roughly 20 hyperthyroidism patients plus 17 patients who later progressed to ophthalmopathy. The approximately 97 discovery patients were randomly divided into training and test sets at a 7:3 ratio. In addition, the study compared T-cell repertoires in thyroid tissue and in blood from roughly six Graves' hyperthyroidism patients. Following sampling, methimazole starting at 30 mg daily was given to hyperthyroidism patients, and high-dose intravenous methylprednisolone was given to ophthalmopathy patients. Libraries were constructed in a second round of multiplex PCR, after which size selection and purification were carried out. The libraries were sequenced on an Illumina HiSeq2000 using paired-end 100 bp reads. SOAPnuke was used to process the raw data, removing reads that contained adapters or uncalled bases, had a mean Phred below 15, or lacked an exact match to the constant primer or identifier. High-quality paired reads were merged using COPE v1.2.5, and each unique nucleotide sequence was defined as a clonotype. Clonotypes were aligned to IMGT TRBV, TRBD and TRBJ reference segments using MiTCR v1.1. The analysis included only V-J combinations with a frequency above 0.0001, which together covered around 99% of the repertoires. A TCS score was defined as the ratio between F50 (clonal expansion) and ExV (chaos), using BLOSUM62-based TCRdist between CDR3 peptides within each V-J. Welch's t-statistics and random forest reduced roughly 540 V-J features to roughly 13, which were used in a naive Bayes classifier (R e1071). No statistical method was used to fix the sample size in advance, and group allocation was not hidden from the investigators. The paper describes TCR Vbeta CDR3 sequencing of around 140 peripheral blood samples, made up of about 41 ophthalmopathy patients, around 73 hyperthyroidism patients and about 17 progressor patients.

This sample comprised peripheral blood mononuclear cells (PBMCs), obtained at new diagnosis, from a patient treated with antithyroid drugs. The chain was built from TRBV12-3 or TRBV12-4 and TRBJ2-1; no D segment can be confidently identified. This clonotype was sampled from a woman between 40 and 55 years old with Graves disease. Donor details come from another sample of the same person, matched by shared clones. The CDR3 protein is CASSFDVNNEQFF. The DNA sequence is TGTGCCAGCAGTTTTGACGTGAACAATGAGCAGTTCTTC.